Sequencing of this T cell receptor (beta chain) was carried out in a study of T cells in tuberculosis. In the study overall: IGRA-negative adolescents, IGRA-positive adolescents with latent tuberculosis and adults with active tuberculosis formed this South African cohort.

In its sample, this clone was seen once. Time point reported: new active TB diagnosis, blood taken before or within 7 days of starting treatment. Repertoires were generated with immunoSEQ multiplex PCR, while TCRdb's copy carries only in-frame clones and drops some. The data contain tens of thousands of clones, approximately 90% of them singletons. Germline V gene lookup returns CDR1 MRHNA and CDR2 SNTAGT. There are 14 residues in the CDR3. The J segment lost 7 bases and the V segment lost 4 bases, leaving 1 base of the junction unmatched. V gene TRBV6-4 combines with J gene TRBJ2-1, with TRBD2 matching over 13 bases. The source of this sequence is an adult with tuberculosis. Sample: PBMCs, taken at tuberculosis diagnosis. CDR3 amino acids: CASSGLAGGNEQFF. The CDR3 DNA reads as TGTGCCAGCAGTGGACTAGCGGGGGGTAATGAGCAGTTCTTC.